These T cell receptor beta chains were read from a single sample in a study of T-cell reconstitution after alpha-beta-depleted transplantation in children. TCRdb re-derived calls from the PCR reads in MiXCR, one entry per CDR3 protein. The sample shows a few hundred thousand distinct CDR3 sequences, roughly 22% of them seen only once. The specimen comprised PBMCs from the stem cell graft donor, sampled from the stem cell graft. These TCRs come from a human donor who donated a stem cell graft to a child with acute myeloid leukemia. Each CDR3 is given with its conserved first and last residue. Each record gives: clone size, D gene, J gene, V gene, CDR3 protein, CDR3 DNA. A D gene is named only where the DNA matches it firmly. Not all rows give a size; the values are once, few, many and, for expanded clones, a class.

clone_size: .
d_call: .
j_call: TRBJ2-5
v_call: TRBV9
cdr3_aa: CASSVLGNQETQYF
cdr3_nt: TGTGCCAGCAGCGTCTTAGGGAACCAAGAGACCCAGTACTTC

clone_size: few
d_call: TRBD2
j_call: TRBJ2-1
v_call: TRBV4-1
cdr3_aa: CASSHPPSGSSYEQFF
cdr3_nt: TGCGCCAGCAGCCATCCTCCTAGCGGGAGTTCCTATGAGCAGTTCTTC

clone_size: .
d_call: .
j_call: TRBJ2-1
v_call: TRBV12-3/TRBV12-4
cdr3_aa: CASSLARKGPTFKEQFF
cdr3_nt: TGTGCCAGCAGTTTAGCGCGAAAAGGGCCTACCTTCAAAGAGCAGTTCTTC

clone_size: few
d_call: TRBD1
j_call: TRBJ2-1
v_call: TRBV7-9
cdr3_aa: CASSLGAGGQGRNEQFF
cdr3_nt: TGTGCCAGCAGCTTAGGAGCAGGAGGACAGGGACGCAATGAGCAGTTCTTC

clone_size: many
d_call: .
j_call: TRBJ2-1
v_call: TRBV20-1
cdr3_aa: CSARDSKRVYNEQFF
cdr3_nt: TGCAGTGCTAGAGATAGCAAGCGGGTGTACAATGAGCAGTTCTTC

clone_size: few
d_call: TRBD1
j_call: TRBJ2-3
v_call: TRBV5-1
cdr3_aa: CASSLWTGSTDTQYF
cdr3_nt: TGCGCCAGCAGCCTCTGGACAGGGAGCACAGATACGCAGTATTTT

clone_size: few
d_call: TRBD2
j_call: TRBJ2-3
v_call: TRBV7-7
cdr3_aa: CASSSGTTPTDTQYF
cdr3_nt: TGTGCCAGCAGCTCCGGGACTACACCCACAGATACGCAGTATTTT

clone_size: .
d_call: TRBD1
j_call: TRBJ2-2
v_call: TRBV12-3/TRBV12-4
cdr3_aa: CASRRQGRNTGELFF
cdr3_nt: TGTGCCAGCAGAAGACAGGGGAGGAACACCGGGGAGCTGTTTTTT

clone_size: .
d_call: .
j_call: TRBJ1-5
v_call: TRBV25-1
cdr3_aa: CASSPPGHHNQPQHF
cdr3_nt: TGTGCCAGCAGCCCTCCGGGACACCATAATCAGCCCCAGCATTTT

clone_size: .
d_call: TRBD2
j_call: TRBJ2-3
v_call: TRBV12-3/TRBV12-4
cdr3_aa: CASCPGGTSATDTQYF
cdr3_nt: TGTGCCAGCTGTCCCGGCGGGACTAGCGCAACAGATACGCAGTATTTT

clone_size: .
d_call: .
j_call: TRBJ1-1
v_call: TRBV6-5
cdr3_aa: CASSYSNQGTAFF
cdr3_nt: TGTGCCAGCAGTTACTCGAATCAGGGCACAGCTTTCTTT

clone_size: .
d_call: .
j_call: TRBJ2-7
v_call: TRBV20-1
cdr3_aa: CSASPWEGWYEQYF
cdr3_nt: TGCAGTGCTTCCCCATGGGAAGGCTGGTACGAGCAGTACTTC